This T cell receptor beta chain was identified in a study of PD-1 blockade in classical Hodgkin lymphoma. The data were produced by immunoSEQ multiplex PCR, yet TCRdb's version contains in-frame clones alone and is incomplete. Of around 46,000 clones detected, nearly 90% appear once; the ten largest clones hold more than 11%. The time point denotes: cycle 4 day 1 (C4D1), after about 6 weeks of nivolumab. Every one of the patients relapsed after autologous stem cell transplantation (brentuximab vedotin exposure was variable). The length of the CDR3 is 16 residues. CDR1 is MNHEY and CDR2 is SMNVEV in the germline V gene (reference sequence). V shed 5 bases and J 4 bases; nucleotides not matched to a gene: 8.

The chain uses TRBV27 and TRBJ2-3; 11 bases map to TRBD2. Sequencing used peripheral blood mononuclear cells (PBMCs), obtained before the fourth cycle of nivolumab. The clonotype originates from a human donor with classical Hodgkin lymphoma. Here the CDR3 DNA reads TGTGCCAGCAGTCCGAATAGCGGGAGGGCCGCAGATACGCAGTATTTT. As protein: CASSPNSGRAADTQYF.